The entry that follows covers one T cell receptor beta chain sequence. The protocol was immunoSEQ multiplex PCR, while the TCRdb copy is restricted to in-frame clones and leaves out a portion. The sample has about 220,000 clones; roughly 87% are singletons. This record belongs to a study of blood T cell repertoires in COVID-19. Per the germline V gene, CDR1 is ENHRY and CDR2 is SYGVKD. The CDR3 consists of 14 residues. V was clipped by 5 bases and J by 7 bases; unmatched bases: 3. The receptor was isolated from a woman aged 25 to 39 with acute COVID-19. Sequenced material: PBMCs or T cells enriched from blood (not recorded which). The V and J genes are TRBV10-3 and TRBJ1-6; 9 bases map to TRBD1. The CDR3 nucleotides read TGTGCCATCAGTACAGGGGGCTCAAATTCACCCCTCCACTTT. It codes for CAISTGGSNSPLHF.